This T cell receptor beta chain originates from a study of neurological immune-mediated disorders. In germline, CDR1 is MNHEY, CDR2 SVGAGI. This CDR3 comprises 11 residues. This clonotype showed up many times. A single record per CDR3 protein comes from TCRdb applying MiXCR to the 5' RACE reads. Of about 30,000 distinct CDR3 sequences listed, roughly an eighth were seen once; the top ten hold 7.8%. The sample comprised PBMCs. The TCR was taken from a man aged 60 to 75 in good health. The J gene is TRBJ2-3, the V gene TRBV6-5; D is ambiguous. The CDR3 protein is CATRRTDTQYF. In DNA form, the CDR3 reads TGTGCTACAAGGCGCACAGATACGCAGTATTTT.